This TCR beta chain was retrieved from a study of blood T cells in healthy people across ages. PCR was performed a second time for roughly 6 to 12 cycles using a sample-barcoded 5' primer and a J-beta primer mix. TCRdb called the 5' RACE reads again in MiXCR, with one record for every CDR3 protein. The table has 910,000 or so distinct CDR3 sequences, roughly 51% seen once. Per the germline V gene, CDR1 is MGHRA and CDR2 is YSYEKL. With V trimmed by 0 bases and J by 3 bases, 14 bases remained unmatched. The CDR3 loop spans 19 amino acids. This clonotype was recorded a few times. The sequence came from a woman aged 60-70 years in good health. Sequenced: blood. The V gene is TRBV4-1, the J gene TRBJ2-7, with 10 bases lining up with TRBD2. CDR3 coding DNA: TGCGCCAGCAGCCAAGAGATGTTGAAAGCGGGAGGGGGATTCTACGAGCAGTACTTC. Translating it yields CASSQEMLKAGGGFYEQYF.